This T cell receptor (beta chain) was obtained from a study of T cells in Graves' hyperthyroidism and ophthalmopathy. Authors of the study amplified TCR beta CDR3 regions from RNA transcripts. The HTBI primer set was used in a first-round RT-PCR of the TCR CDR3. TCRdb passed the multiplex PCR reads through MiXCR, listing each CDR3 protein once. The sample lists roughly 280,000 distinct CDR3 sequences; around 20% were seen once. Germline CDR1 reads MDHEN; CDR2 reads SYDVKM. With V trimmed by 6 bases and J by 10 bases, 8 bases remained unmatched. This CDR3 comprises 12 residues. Sequencing was performed on blood. This TCR derives from a man under 40 with Graves' ophthalmopathy. V and J are TRBV28 and TRBJ2-5, with TRBD1 matching over 7 bases. The CDR3 is CASRRGLRIQYF. CDR3 nucleotides: TGTGCCAGCAGAAGGGGGCTCCGGATCCAGTACTTC.